These 14 T cell receptor beta chains were all obtained from the same sample, sequenced in a study of blood T cells in healthy people across ages. Together with a sample-barcoded 5' primer, a J-beta primer mix was included in a second PCR lasting roughly 6 to 12 cycles. One entry per CDR3 protein, called by TCRdb with MiXCR from the 5' RACE reads. The repertoire holds roughly 2 million distinct CDR3 sequences, with about 50% as singletons. The sample comprised blood. The origin of the receptors is a woman in her thirties or forties in good health.

V gene TRBV27 combines with J gene TRBJ2-5; 9 bases fit TRBD1. From germline, CDR1 is MNHEY and CDR2 SMNVEV (reference sequence). V shed 1 base, J shed 1 base, and the junction held 7 bases outside the gene matches. This CDR3 contains 17 residues. CDR3 region: CASSLLGLTGGQETQYF. The CDR3 nucleotides read TGTGCCAGCAGTTTATTGGGCCTGACAGGGGGCCAAGAGACCCAGTACTTC.

The V call is TRBV25-1, the J call TRBJ1-1, with TRBD1 matching 8 bases. The CDR3 contains 14 residues. V lost 2 bases and J lost 3; bases outside the gene matches: 2. Germline CDR1 MGHDK, CDR2 SYGVNS. The CDR3 loop reads CASSEQGADTEAFF. The DNA of the CDR3 is TGTGCCAGCAGTGAACAGGGGGCGGACACTGAAGCTTTCTTT.

The chain couples TRBV7-2 to TRBJ1-1, with a tentative D call TRBD1 (6 bases). CDR1 is SGHTA and CDR2 is FQGNSA in the germline V gene. The CDR3 loop spans 14 amino acids. The V end was cut by 1 base, the J end by 11 bases, with 17 bases between. This CDR3 is CASSLEQQGWDAFF. DNA of the CDR3: TGTGCCAGCAGCTTAGAACAACAGGGCTGGGACGCTTTCTTT.

The rearrangement joins TRBV7-2 to TRBJ2-1, with TRBD2 matching 10 bases. The CDR3 extends over 16 amino acids. Germline values: CDR1 SGHTA, CDR2 FQGNSA. The junction had 3 bases not matched to a gene; V was cut back by 0 bases and J by 4 bases. The DNA for the CDR3 is TGTGCCAGCAGCTTAGCTCCGGGACTAGCGTACAATGAGCAGTTCTTC. This sequence encodes CASSLAPGLAYNEQFF.

This clonotype was seen a few times. The chain uses TRBV4-1 and TRBJ2-1, with 10 bases fitting TRBD1. The CDR3 loop spans 16 amino acids. J gave up 8 bases and V 1 base, and 8 bases lay outside the gene matches. Germline CDR1 and CDR2: MGHRA and YSYEKL. The CDR3 loop reads CASSQAWGQGIDEQFF. The CDR3 DNA sequence: TGCGCCAGCAGCCAAGCCTGGGGACAGGGGATTGATGAGCAGTTCTTC.

The chain uses TRBV20-1 and TRBJ2-7, with 10 bases aligning to TRBD2. CDR1 DFQATT and CDR2 SNEGSKA come from the germline V gene (reference sequence). This CDR3 has 16 residues. V lost 3 bases, J lost 6 bases, and 14 bases stayed unmatched. The CDR3: CSASFPSGGRLGEQYF. CDR3 nucleotide sequence: TGCAGTGCTAGCTTCCCTAGCGGGGGCCGACTGGGCGAGCAGTACTTC.

The V and J genes are TRBV6-2 or TRBV6-3 and TRBJ1-2; TRBD1 is a possible D gene (5 bases). CDR3 length equals 15 residues. Germline CDR1 reads MNHEY; CDR2 reads SVGEGT. Trimming took off 0 bases at V and 8 bases at J, with 16 bases between the two ends. CDR3 sequence: CASSYSGPGVSGYTF. The CDR3 region has the DNA TGTGCCAGCAGTTACTCGGGGCCTGGAGTCTCCGGCTACACCTTC.

The gene calls are TRBV7-2 and TRBJ2-1; 10 bases map to TRBD1. The length of the CDR3 is 15 residues. The junction had 12 bases not matched to a gene; V was cut back by 7 bases and J by 9 bases. The germline CDR1 and CDR2 sequences are SGHTA and FQGNSA. The CDR3 region is CASNDRQGAFVEQFF. In nucleotides, the CDR3 is TGTGCCAGCAACGATCGACAGGGGGCGTTTGTTGAGCAGTTCTTC.

This clonotype was counted a few times. The genes are TRBV7-9 and TRBJ2-7, with TRBD1 as a possible D gene (6 bases). Between the trimmed V and J ends, which lost 5 bases and 0 bases, there was a span of 17 bases. The CDR3 loop spans 16 amino acids. CDR1 and CDR2 from the germline V gene are SEHNR and FQNEAQ (reference sequence). CDR3 nucleotide sequence: TGTGCCAGCAGCCACTTCCGAAGGACAGCCTCCTACGAGCAGTACTTC. It encodes CASSHFRRTASYEQYF.

This clonotype was observed a handful of times. J is TRBJ2-5 and V is TRBV24-1; 11 bases match TRBD2. V shed 3 bases and J 3 bases; nucleotides not matched to a gene: 2. This CDR3 comprises 15 residues. CDR1 is KGHDR and CDR2 is SFDVKD in the germline V gene. CDR3 sequence reads: CATSDPGLAEETQYF. CDR3 DNA: TGTGCCACCAGTGATCCGGGACTAGCGGAAGAGACCCAGTACTTC.

The table lists this clonotype with a few counts. The chain carries TRBV14 and TRBJ2-3, with TRBD2 as a possible D gene (6 bases). Germline V gives CDR1 SGHDN, CDR2 FVKESK. Trimming shortened V by 4 bases and J by 3 bases, and 17 bases separated the two germline ends. The CDR3 runs to 16 residues. The CDR3 DNA is TGTGCCAGCAGCCTCAATGGAGGGGTGCGAACAGATACGCAGTATTTT. Amino acid sequence: CASSLNGGVRTDTQYF.

The chain has TRBV4-1 and TRBJ2-1, with a possible D match to TRBD2 (6 bases). V was clipped by 0 bases and J by 0 bases, with 15 bases between them. Per germline, CDR1 MGHRA and CDR2 YSYEKL. The CDR3 has 18 residues. The CDR3, as DNA: TGCGCCAGCAGCCAAGATTACCTAGCGAAGAGCTCCTACAATGAGCAGTTCTTC. This gives the protein CASSQDYLAKSSYNEQFF.

This clonotype was seen many times. J is TRBJ2-3 and V is TRBV9, with 8 bases lining up with TRBD2. V lost 3 bases, J lost 4 bases, and 1 base stayed unmatched. This CDR3 is 13 amino acids long. Germline V lookup: CDR1 SGDLS, CDR2 YYNGEE. CDR3 sequence reads: CASSGGLADTQYF. The CDR3 nucleotides read TGTGCCAGCAGCGGGGGACTAGCAGATACGCAGTATTTT.

This chain joins TRBV15 and TRBJ2-1, with 9 bases aligning to TRBD2. After removal of 1 base from V and 6 bases from J, the junction contained 16 bases not matched to a gene. Germline V gene sequence: CDR1 LNHNV, CDR2 YYDKDF (reference sequence). The CDR3 length is 19 residues. CDR3 amino acids: CATSRALSGSGGRSNEQFF. CDR3 coding DNA: TGTGCCACCAGCAGAGCTCTTAGCGGCAGCGGGGGGCGAAGCAATGAGCAGTTCTTC.